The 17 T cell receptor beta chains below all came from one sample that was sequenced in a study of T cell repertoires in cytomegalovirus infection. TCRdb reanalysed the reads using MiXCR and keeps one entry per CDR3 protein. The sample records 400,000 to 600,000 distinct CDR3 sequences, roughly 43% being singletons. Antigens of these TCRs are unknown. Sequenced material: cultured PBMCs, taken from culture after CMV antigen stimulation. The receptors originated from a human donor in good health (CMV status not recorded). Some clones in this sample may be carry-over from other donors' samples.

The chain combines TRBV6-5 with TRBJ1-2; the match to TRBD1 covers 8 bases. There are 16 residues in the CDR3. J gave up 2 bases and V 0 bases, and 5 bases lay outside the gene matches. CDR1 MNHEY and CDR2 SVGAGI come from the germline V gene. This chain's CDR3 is CASSYSWQGANYGYTF. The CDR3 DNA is TGTGCCAGCAGTTACTCGTGGCAGGGGGCAAACTATGGCTACACCTTC.

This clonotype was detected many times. CDR3 in amino acids: CASSFGPRNTEAFF. The CDR3 bases are TGTGCCAGCAGCTTCGGACCTCGAAACACTGAAGCTTTCTTT. The rearrangement links TRBV7-2 to TRBJ1-1; D is ambiguous. The V and J ends lost 3 bases and 2 bases respectively, with 10 bases between them. The V gene's germline CDR1 is SGHTA and CDR2 FQGNSA. The CDR3 contains 14 residues.

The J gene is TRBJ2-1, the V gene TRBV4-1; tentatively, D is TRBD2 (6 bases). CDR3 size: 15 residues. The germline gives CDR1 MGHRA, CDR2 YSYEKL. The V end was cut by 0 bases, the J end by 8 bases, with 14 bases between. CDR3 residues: CASSQDFDTGDEQFF. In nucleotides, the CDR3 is TGCGCCAGCAGCCAAGATTTCGACACGGGGGATGAGCAGTTCTTC.

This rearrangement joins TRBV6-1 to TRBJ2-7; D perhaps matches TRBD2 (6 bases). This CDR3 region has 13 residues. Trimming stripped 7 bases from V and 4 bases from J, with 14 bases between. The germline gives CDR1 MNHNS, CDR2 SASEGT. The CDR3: CASINGGPYEQYF. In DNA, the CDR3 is TGTGCCAGCATCAACGGAGGGCCTTACGAGCAGTACTTC.

CDR3 nucleotides: TGTGCCAGCTCCCAAGGTGGGACAGGGGTCGGCTACACCTTC. Its protein is CASSQGGTGVGYTF. The rearrangement links TRBV18 to TRBJ1-2, with TRBD1 identical over 10 bases. The junction had 9 bases not matched to a gene; V was cut back by 6 bases and J by 8 bases. The V gene's germline CDR1 is KGHSH and CDR2 LQKENI. The length of the CDR3 is 14 residues.

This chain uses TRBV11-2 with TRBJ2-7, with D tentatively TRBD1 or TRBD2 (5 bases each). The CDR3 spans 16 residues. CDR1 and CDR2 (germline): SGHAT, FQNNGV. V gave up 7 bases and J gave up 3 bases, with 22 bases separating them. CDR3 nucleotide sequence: TGTGCCAGCACCAAAGTGGGGGTAGGGACCCGCTACGAGCAGTACTTC. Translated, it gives CASTKVGVGTRYEQYF. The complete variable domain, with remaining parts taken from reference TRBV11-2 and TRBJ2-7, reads EAGVAQSPRYKIIEKRQSVAFWCNPISGHATLYWYQQILGQGPKLLIQFQNNGVVDDSQLPKDRFSAERLKGVDSTLKIQPAKLEDSAVYLCASTKVGVGTRYEQYFGPGTRLTVT.

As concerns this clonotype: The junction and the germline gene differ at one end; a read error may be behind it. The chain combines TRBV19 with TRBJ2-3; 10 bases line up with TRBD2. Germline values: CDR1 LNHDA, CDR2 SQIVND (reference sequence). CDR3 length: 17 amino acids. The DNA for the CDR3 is TGTACCAGTAGTCCAAGCGGGAGGGCCTCCCTCACAGATACGCAGTATTTT. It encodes CTSSPSGRASLTDTQYF.

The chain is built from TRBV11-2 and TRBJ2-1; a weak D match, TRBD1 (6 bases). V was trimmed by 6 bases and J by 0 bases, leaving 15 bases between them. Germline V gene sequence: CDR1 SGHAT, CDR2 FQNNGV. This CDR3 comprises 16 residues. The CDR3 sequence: CASSQQGRSSYNEQFF. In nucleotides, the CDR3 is TGTGCCAGCAGTCAACAGGGAAGAAGCTCCTACAATGAGCAGTTCTTC. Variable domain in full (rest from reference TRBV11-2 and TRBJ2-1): EAGVAQSPRYKIIEKRQSVAFWCNPISGHATLYWYQQILGQGPKLLIQFQNNGVVDDSQLPKDRFSAERLKGVDSTLKIQPAKLEDSAVYLCASSQQGRSSYNEQFFGPGTRLTVL.

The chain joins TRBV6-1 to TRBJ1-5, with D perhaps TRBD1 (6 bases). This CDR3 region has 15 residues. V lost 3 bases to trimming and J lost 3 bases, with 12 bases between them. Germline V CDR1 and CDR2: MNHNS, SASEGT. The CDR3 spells CASSDAGATNQPQHF. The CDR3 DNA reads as TGTGCCAGCAGTGACGCGGGGGCTACCAATCAGCCCCAGCATTTT.

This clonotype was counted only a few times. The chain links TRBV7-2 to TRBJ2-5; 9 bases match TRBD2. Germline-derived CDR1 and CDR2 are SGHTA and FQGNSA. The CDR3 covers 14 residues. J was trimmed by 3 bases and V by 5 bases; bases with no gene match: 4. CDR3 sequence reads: CASSPRLAEETQYF. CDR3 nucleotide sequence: TGTGCCAGCAGCCCTAGACTAGCGGAAGAGACCCAGTACTTC.

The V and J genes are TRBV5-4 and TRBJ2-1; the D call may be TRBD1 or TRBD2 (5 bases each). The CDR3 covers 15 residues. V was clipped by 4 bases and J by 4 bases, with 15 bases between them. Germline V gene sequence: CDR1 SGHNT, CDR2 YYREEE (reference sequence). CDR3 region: CASSPGASSYNEQFF. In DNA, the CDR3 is TGTGCCAGCAGCCCCGGGGCTTCTTCTTACAATGAGCAGTTCTTC.

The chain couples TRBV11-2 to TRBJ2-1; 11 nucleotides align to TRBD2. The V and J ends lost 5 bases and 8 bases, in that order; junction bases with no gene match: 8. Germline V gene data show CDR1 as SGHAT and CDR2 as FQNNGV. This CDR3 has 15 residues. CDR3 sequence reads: CASSPIAGGLDEQFF. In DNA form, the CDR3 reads TGTGCCAGCAGCCCTATAGCGGGGGGGCTTGATGAGCAGTTCTTC.

The CDR3 sequence: CASSPGLAGEPEQYF. DNA of the CDR3: TGTGCCAGCAGCCCGGGCCTAGCGGGAGAACCCGAGCAGTACTTC. This sequence joins TRBV7-9 and TRBJ2-7; 10 nucleotides match TRBD2. Unmatched junction bases numbered 10, after V lost 5 bases and J lost 6 bases. Germline-derived CDR1 and CDR2 are SEHNR and FQNEAQ (reference sequence). The CDR3 loop spans 15 amino acids.

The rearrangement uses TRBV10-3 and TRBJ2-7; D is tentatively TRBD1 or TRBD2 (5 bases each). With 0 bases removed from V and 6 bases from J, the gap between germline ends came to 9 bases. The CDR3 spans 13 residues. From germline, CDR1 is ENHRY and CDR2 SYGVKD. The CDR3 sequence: CAISESTGREQYF. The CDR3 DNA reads TGTGCCATCAGTGAGTCGACGGGGCGCGAGCAGTACTTC.

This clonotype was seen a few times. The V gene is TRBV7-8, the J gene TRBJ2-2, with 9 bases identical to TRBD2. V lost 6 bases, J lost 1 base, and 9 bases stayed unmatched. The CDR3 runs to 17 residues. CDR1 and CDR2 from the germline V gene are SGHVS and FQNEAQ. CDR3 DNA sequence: TGTGCCAGCAGGCCCAGCCGCGGGGGGGGGAACACCGGGGAGCTGTTTTTT. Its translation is CASRPSRGGGNTGELFF.

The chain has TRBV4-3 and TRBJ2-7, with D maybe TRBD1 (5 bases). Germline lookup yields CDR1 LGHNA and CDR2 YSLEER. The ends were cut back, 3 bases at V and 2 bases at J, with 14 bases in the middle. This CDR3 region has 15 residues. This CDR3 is CASSHSKGVTYEQYF. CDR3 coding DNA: TGCGCCAGCAGCCATTCTAAAGGGGTAACCTACGAGCAGTACTTC.

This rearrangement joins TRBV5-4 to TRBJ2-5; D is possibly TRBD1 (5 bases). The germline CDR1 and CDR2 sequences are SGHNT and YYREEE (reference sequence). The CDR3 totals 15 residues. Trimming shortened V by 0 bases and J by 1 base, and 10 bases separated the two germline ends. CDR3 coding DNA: TGTGCCAGCAGCTTGGAACCGGACATCCAAGAGACCCAGTACTTC. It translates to CASSLEPDIQETQYF.